The 19 T cell receptor beta chains in this list originate from one sample, sequenced in a study of blood T cell repertoires in COVID-19. Clones were sequenced by immunoSEQ multiplex PCR, and TCRdb holds only the in-frame ones, with some missing. The table has roughly 250,000 clones, approximately 87% seen once. The specimen sequenced was peripheral blood. The receptors stem from a human donor in a cohort sampled during active COVID-19.

This rearrangement joins TRBV10-1 to TRBJ2-3, with D possibly TRBD2 on 6 matching bases. Germline V gene data show CDR1 as WNHNN and CDR2 as SYGVQD (reference sequence). With 4 bases removed from V and 0 bases from J, the gap between germline ends came to 11 bases. The CDR3 extends over 15 amino acids. The CDR3 DNA reads TGCGCCAGCAGTGTTGACGGGAGAAGCACAGATACGCAGTATTTT. Translated, it gives CASSVDGRSTDTQYF.

This clone was detected a few times. This sequence joins TRBV4-1 and TRBJ2-2, with D perhaps matching TRBD1 (6 bases). CDR3 length equals 15 residues. Trimming removed 3 bases at V and 1 base at J, with 9 bases between. Per germline, CDR1 MGHRA and CDR2 YSYEKL. In DNA, the CDR3 is TGCGCCAGCAGCCAGGTGGACAGGAACACCGGGGAGCTGTTTTTT. This gives the protein CASSQVDRNTGELFF.

V and J are TRBV6-2 or TRBV6-3 and TRBJ2-6; 10 nucleotides align to TRBD1. The J segment lost 0 bases and the V segment lost 5 bases, leaving 7 bases of the junction unmatched. Germline CDR1 is MNHEY and CDR2 is SVGEGT. The CDR3 contains 18 residues. The DNA for the CDR3 is TGTGCCAGCAGTGCCTGGGACAGGGGTTTCTCTGGGGCCAACGTCCTGACTTTC. This encodes CASSAWDRGFSGANVLTF.

This rearrangement joins TRBV4-1 to TRBJ1-3; 10 nucleotides agree with TRBD1. J gave up 2 bases and V 2 bases, and 9 bases lay outside the gene matches. This CDR3 is built from 18 residues. Per germline, CDR1 MGHRA and CDR2 YSYEKL. This CDR3 is CASSQQSPDRGPGNTIYF. CDR3 nucleotide sequence: TGCGCCAGCAGCCAACAATCGCCTGACAGGGGGCCTGGAAACACCATATATTTT.

J is TRBJ2-7 and V is TRBV6-5; 8 nucleotides agree with TRBD2. Trimming at V came to 5 bases and at J to 5 bases, leaving 8 bases not matched to a gene. This CDR3 comprises 14 residues. Per the germline V gene, CDR1 is MNHEY and CDR2 is SVGAGI. DNA of the CDR3: TGTGCCAGCAGTCTTGGTGGACTAGCAAACGAGCAGTACTTC. Translated, it gives CASSLGGLANEQYF.

This clone was seen just once. The chain uses TRBV10-2 and TRBJ2-7; 8 bases agree with TRBD2. The CDR3 extends over 13 amino acids. Per the germline V gene, CDR1 is WSHSY and CDR2 is SAAADI. V was pared by 6 bases and J by 6 bases, with 7 bases of the junction left unmatched. The CDR3 spells CASSGTRSGEQYF. CDR3 sequence (DNA): TGCGCCAGCAGCGGGACTAGATCAGGCGAGCAGTACTTC.

V and J are TRBV4-3 and TRBJ2-7, with D perhaps TRBD2 (7 bases). The V gene's germline CDR1 is LGHNA and CDR2 YSLEER. CDR3 size: 16 residues. Trimming cost V 0 bases and J 2 bases, with 14 bases left between them. CDR3 nucleotide sequence: TGCGCCAGCAGCCAAGATCTCATAGGGGGGGCCTACGAGCAGTACTTC. As protein: CASSQDLIGGAYEQYF.

This clone was seen once. The chain recombines TRBV6-5 with TRBJ1-2; 12 positions agree with TRBD1. Germline CDR1 and CDR2: MNHEY and SVGAGI. CDR3 length equals 14 residues. V dropped 7 bases and J dropped 7; count of bases not matched to a gene: 7. The DNA of the CDR3 is TGTGCCAGCACCTGGGACAGGGGGCCATTTGGCTACACCTTC. This codes for CASTWDRGPFGYTF.

This sequence joins TRBV10-3 and TRBJ1-1, with a tentative D call TRBD1 (5 bases). Looked up from germline, CDR1 is ENHRY and CDR2 is SYGVKD. This CDR3 region has 14 residues. The V and J ends lost 2 bases and 3 bases respectively, with 10 bases between them. CDR3 nucleotides: TGTGCCATCAGTGAGGGGGCGCGCCACACTGAAGCTTTCTTT. Residues: CAISEGARHTEAFF.

The chain has TRBV7-2 and TRBJ2-7; the D gene is possibly TRBD1 (6 bases). The CDR3 totals 14 residues. Between the trimmed V and J ends, which lost 2 bases and 5 bases, there was a span of 13 bases. CDR1 and CDR2 from the germline V gene are SGHTA and FQGNSA. The CDR3 reads CASSLWQGTHEQYF. The CDR3 DNA is TGTGCCAGCAGCTTATGGCAGGGGACCCACGAGCAGTACTTC. The full variable domain, completed using reference TRBV7-2 and TRBJ2-7, is GAGVSQSPSNKVTEKGKDVELRCDPISGHTALYWYRQSLGQGLEFLIYFQGNSAPDKSGLPSDRFSAERTGGSVSTLTIQRTQQEDSAVYLCASSLWQGTHEQYFGPGTRLTVT.

This clone showed up just a few times. The J gene is TRBJ2-2, the V gene TRBV6-6; D gene unclear. This CDR3 is 13 amino acids long. Trimming shortened V by 2 bases and J by 2 bases, and 3 bases separated the two germline ends. Germline CDR1 is MNHNY and CDR2 is SVGAGI (reference sequence). The CDR3 sequence: CASSYINTGELFF. CDR3 bases: TGTGCCAGCAGTTACATAAACACCGGGGAGCTGTTTTTT.

The chain has TRBV19 and TRBJ1-1, with D perhaps TRBD1 (5 bases). V lost 5 bases and J lost 4, with 14 bases in between. Germline V gives CDR1 LNHDA, CDR2 SQIVND (reference sequence). CDR3 length: 14 residues. CDR3 amino acids: CASSSGRGGTEAFF. CDR3 nucleotide sequence: TGTGCCAGTAGTTCAGGGCGGGGGGGCACTGAAGCTTTCTTT.

The rearrangement uses TRBV13 and TRBJ2-3, with D tentatively TRBD1 (6 bases). The germline V gene encodes CDR1 PRHDT and CDR2 FYEKMQ (reference sequence). V was pared by 6 bases and J by 6 bases, with 16 bases between. CDR3 length: 14 amino acids. This CDR3 is CASRSNEDRDTQYF. For the CDR3, the DNA is TGTGCCAGCAGATCCAACGAAGACAGGGATACGCAGTATTTT.

The chain recombines TRBV2 with TRBJ1-5; 9 bases match TRBD1. Germline loops: CDR1 SNHLY, CDR2 FYNNEI. After removal of 6 bases from V and 4 bases from J, the junction contained 4 bases not matched to a gene. CDR3 length: 14 residues. CDR3 protein: CASSRQGENQPQHF. The CDR3 DNA follows: TGTGCCAGCAGCCGACAGGGGGAAAATCAGCCCCAGCATTTT.

The gene calls are TRBV6-5 and TRBJ1-2; no reliable D call. The CDR3 runs 15 residues. Between the trimmed V and J ends, which lost 7 bases and 2 bases, there was a span of 17 bases. CDR1 is MNHEY and CDR2 is SVGAGI in the germline V gene. CDR3 sequence (DNA): TGTGCCAGCACCCACAGCCTCCTAACCAACTATGGCTACACCTTC. Protein sequence: CASTHSLLTNYGYTF.

The chain joins TRBV18 to TRBJ1-1; no clear D gene. The germline V gene encodes CDR1 KGHSH and CDR2 LQKENI. V dropped 0 bases and J dropped 3 bases, with 8 bases sitting between them. The CDR3 covers 14 residues. DNA of the CDR3: TGTGCCAGCTCACCACCAACGAGGTACACTGAAGCTTTCTTT. It yields the protein CASSPPTRYTEAFF.

The rearrangement joins TRBV19 to TRBJ1-5; TRBD1 might be the D (5 bases). This CDR3 is 16 amino acids long. V was cut by 4 bases and J by 2 bases, with 15 bases left in between. Per the germline V gene, CDR1 is LNHDA and CDR2 is SQIVND (reference sequence). Written as DNA, the CDR3 is TGTGCCAGTAGTACTCGGACACCCGTAGGCAATCAGCCCCAGCATTTT. Translation: CASSTRTPVGNQPQHF.

V gene TRBV5-1 combines with J gene TRBJ2-2; possible D gene TRBD1, 6 bases. With 4 bases removed from V and 4 bases from J, the gap between germline ends came to 23 bases. The CDR3 is made up of 18 amino acids. From germline, CDR1 is SGHRS and CDR2 YFSETQ. The CDR3 DNA reads TGCGCCAGCAGCCTCACCGCAGGGACAAGGCGGGTCACCGGGGAGCTGTTTTTT. It yields the protein CASSLTAGTRRVTGELFF.

This chain links TRBV3-1 (or the pseudogene TRBV3-2) with TRBJ2-7; D possibly corresponds to TRBD2 (6 bases). Germline assignment: CDR1 LGHDT and CDR2 YNNKEL (reference sequence). V shed 2 bases and J shed 0 bases, with 11 bases lying between them. The CDR3 has 15 residues. CDR3 residues: CASSQQFGGSYEQYF. The CDR3, as DNA: TGTGCCAGCAGCCAACAGTTCGGGGGCTCCTACGAGCAGTACTTC.